The present T cell receptor (beta chain) was sequenced within a study of OX40 agonist ivuxolimab in advanced cancers. Overall study context: As their treatment, patients were administered ivuxolimab, an agonistic anti-OX40 (CD134) antibody. Three patients responded partially, comprising one with hepatocellular carcinoma and two with cutaneous melanoma. General study points: Some of the lowest clonal expansion was seen in partial responders at 0.1-3.0 mg/kg. Relative to CD4+ cells, CD8+ T cells on average had more expanded clones.

Worth noting for this clone: As yet, its antigen is unknown.

Per germline, CDR1 SEHNR and CDR2 FQNEAQ (reference sequence). The CDR3 runs 12 residues. Sequencing used immunoSEQ multiplex PCR; TCRdb keeps in-frame clones, though not all of them. The profile shows more than 50,000 clones, around 86% of them singletons. V and J are TRBV7-9 and TRBJ2-5; tentative D call: TRBD2 (5 bases). The tail of the sequence fits TRBJ2-7 better, so the J call may be wrong. The material sequenced was CD4+ or CD8+ T cells sorted from blood, taken in a trial of the OX40 agonist ivuxolimab. This clonotype was sampled from an adult with an advanced solid tumor such as melanoma, head and neck, liver or kidney cancer. CDR3 nucleotide sequence: TGTGCCAGCAGCTTTGTCGGGGACGAGCAGTACTTC. As protein: CASSFVGDEQYF.